The rows below give T cell receptor beta chains drawn from one sample of a study of T cell responses to AZD1222 COVID-19 vaccine. TCRdb keeps only in-frame clones here, not all; method: immunoSEQ multiplex PCR. This table has fewer than 120,000 clones, more than 90% appearing once. The source material was peripheral blood, sampled 28 days after the second AZD1222 dose. The receptors stem from an adult who received the AZD1222 COVID-19 vaccine. Both conserved end residues are part of each CDR3. The D gene is left open where the match is weak. Expanded clones are given a class, and other clones once, few, many or no size at all.

v_gene	d_gene	j_gene	len	abundance	CDR3nt	CDR3aa
TRBV6-1	NA	TRBJ1-2	12	NA	TGTGCCAGCAGTGAACCGGGGTATGGCTACACCTTC	CASSEPGYGYTF
TRBV12-2	NA	TRBJ1-2	14	NA	TGTGCAAGTCGCTGTACTGCCCCCAGGGATGGCTACACCTTC	CASRCTAPRDGYTF
TRBV5-1	TRBD1	TRBJ1-5	15	NA	TGCGCCAGCAGCTTGGACGGACAGGGAAATCAGCCCCAGCATTTT	CASSLDGQGNQPQHF
TRBV7-2	TRBD2	TRBJ2-1	16	NA	TGTGCCAGCAGCTTAATTGTAGCGGGGGCGAAGAATGAGCAGTTCTTC	CASSLIVAGAKNEQFF
TRBV7-8	NA	TRBJ2-7	14	NA	TGTGCCAGCAGCTTCGGGTCGCTTAAGTACGAGCAGTACTTC	CASSFGSLKYEQYF
TRBV24-1	TRBD1	TRBJ2-1	14	NA	TGTGCCACCAGTAGACAGGGGAAAGCTAATGAGCAGTTCTTC	CATSRQGKANEQFF
TRBV9	TRBD2	TRBJ2-1	15	once	TGTGCCAGCAGCGGCGGGGGGGCGAGCTACAATGAGCAGTTCTTC	CASSGGGASYNEQFF
TRBV25-1	NA	TRBJ1-4	11	NA	TGTGCCAGCAGGATAAATGAAAAACTGTTTTTT	CASRINEKLFF
TRBV12-3/TRBV12-4	NA	TRBJ1-3	11	NA	TGTGCCGGGTACTCTGGAAACACCATATATTTT	CAGYSGNTIYF
TRBV19	TRBD1	TRBJ2-7	13	once	TGTGCCAGTAGTATCTACAGGGGTTACGAGCAGTACTTC	CASSIYRGYEQYF
TRBV27	TRBD1	TRBJ1-4	14	NA	TGTGCCAGCGGCTCGACAGGGTTCACTGAAAAACTGTTTTTT	CASGSTGFTEKLFF
TRBV9	NA	TRBJ1-2	14	NA	TGTGCCAGCAGCGTAGGTCCCTCCGTGAATGGCTACACCTTC	CASSVGPSVNGYTF
TRBV9	TRBD2	TRBJ2-1	16	once	TGTGCCAGCAGCGGAGGACTAGCGGGGACATACAATGAGCAGTTCTTC	CASSGGLAGTYNEQFF
TRBV5-5	NA	TRBJ1-1	14	NA	TGTGCCAGCAGCTTTTCTAGGGGGAACACTGAAGCTTTCTTT	CASSFSRGNTEAFF